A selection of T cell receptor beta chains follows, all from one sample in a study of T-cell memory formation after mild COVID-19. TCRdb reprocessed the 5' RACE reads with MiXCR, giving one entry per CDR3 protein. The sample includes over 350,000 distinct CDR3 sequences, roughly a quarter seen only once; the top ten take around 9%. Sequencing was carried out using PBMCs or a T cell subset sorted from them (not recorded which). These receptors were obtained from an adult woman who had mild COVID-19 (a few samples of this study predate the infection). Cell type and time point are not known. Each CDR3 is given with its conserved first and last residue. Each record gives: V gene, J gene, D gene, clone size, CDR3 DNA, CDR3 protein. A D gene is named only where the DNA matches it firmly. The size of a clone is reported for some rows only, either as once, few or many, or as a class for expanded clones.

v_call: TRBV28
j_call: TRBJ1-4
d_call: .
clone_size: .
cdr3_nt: TGTGCCAGCAGCTCCCCCCTGCTCAAACTAACTAATGAAAAACTGTTTTTT
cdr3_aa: CASSSPLLKLTNEKLFF

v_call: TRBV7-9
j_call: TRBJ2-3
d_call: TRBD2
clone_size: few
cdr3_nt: TGTGCCAGCAGCTTTCTGGGGGGGATCGCAGATACGCAGTATTTT
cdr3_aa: CASSFLGGIADTQYF

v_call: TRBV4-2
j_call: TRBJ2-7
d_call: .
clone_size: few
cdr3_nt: TGTGCCAGCAGCGAAGGGTTTGAGCAGTACTTC
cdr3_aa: CASSEGFEQYF

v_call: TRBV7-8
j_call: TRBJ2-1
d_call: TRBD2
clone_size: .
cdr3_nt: TGTGCCAGCAGCTTAGAAGCGGGGCTCAATGAGCAGTTCTTC
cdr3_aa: CASSLEAGLNEQFF

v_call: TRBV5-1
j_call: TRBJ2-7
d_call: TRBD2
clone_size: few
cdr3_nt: TGCGCCAGCAGCTTGGAGGCGGGAGTCATCTACGAGCAGTACTTC
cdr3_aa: CASSLEAGVIYEQYF

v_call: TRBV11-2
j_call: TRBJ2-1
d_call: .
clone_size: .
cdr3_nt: TGTGCCCACGACCCCCAGGGTAATGAGCAGTTCTTC
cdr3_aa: CAHDPQGNEQFF

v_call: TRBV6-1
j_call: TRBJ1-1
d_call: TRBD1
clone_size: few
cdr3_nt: TGTGCCAGCAGTGAAGCAGGGGGCGGTACTGAAGCTTTCTTT
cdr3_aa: CASSEAGGGTEAFF

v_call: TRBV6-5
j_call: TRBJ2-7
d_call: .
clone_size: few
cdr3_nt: TGTGCCAGCTCTTGGGAATACGAGCAGTACTTC
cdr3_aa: CASSWEYEQYF

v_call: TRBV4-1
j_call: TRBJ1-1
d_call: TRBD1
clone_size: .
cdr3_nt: TGCGCCAGCAGCCAAGATGGGGACAGGGGGACTGAAGCTTTCTTT
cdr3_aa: CASSQDGDRGTEAFF

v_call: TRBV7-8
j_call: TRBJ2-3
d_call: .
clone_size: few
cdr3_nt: TGTGCCAGCAGCCCAAGAGGGACGCGGAGCACAGATACGCAGTATTTT
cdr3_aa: CASSPRGTRSTDTQYF

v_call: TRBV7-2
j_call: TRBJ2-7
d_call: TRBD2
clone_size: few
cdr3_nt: TGTGCCAGCAGCTTAGGAGCGGGAATCTCCTACGAGCAGTACTTC
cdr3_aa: CASSLGAGISYEQYF

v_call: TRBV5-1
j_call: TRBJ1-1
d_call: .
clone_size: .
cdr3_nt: TGCGCCAGCAACCACTGGGACGGCACTACTGAAGCTTTCTTT
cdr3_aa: CASNHWDGTTEAFF

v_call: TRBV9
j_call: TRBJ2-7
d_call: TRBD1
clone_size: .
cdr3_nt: TGTGCCAGCAGCGCTCGCCGGGACAGGGGGCACCTTACCCTTACCTACGAGCAGTACTTC
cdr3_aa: CASSARRDRGHLTLTYEQYF

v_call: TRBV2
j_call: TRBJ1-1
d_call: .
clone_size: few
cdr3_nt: TGTGCCAGCAGGACAGAGGGGTTAGGTACTGAAGCTTTCTTT
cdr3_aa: CASRTEGLGTEAFF

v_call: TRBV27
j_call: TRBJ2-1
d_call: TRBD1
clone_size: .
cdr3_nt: TGTGCCAGCAGCCCAGGGGGACAGGGTAGAAATGAGCAGTTCTTC
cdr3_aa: CASSPGGQGRNEQFF

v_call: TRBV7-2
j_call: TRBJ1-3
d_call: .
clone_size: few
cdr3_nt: TGTGCCAGCAACGGGCCCTTCTCGGGTGACACCATATATTTT
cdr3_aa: CASNGPFSGDTIYF

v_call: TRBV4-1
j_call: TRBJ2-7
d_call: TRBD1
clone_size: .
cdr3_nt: TGCGCCAGCAGCCCCTCCGGGACAGCTTCCTACGAGCAGTACTTC
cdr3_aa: CASSPSGTASYEQYF

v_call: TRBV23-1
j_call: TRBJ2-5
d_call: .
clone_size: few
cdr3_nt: TGCGCCAGCAGTCAAGCGGGGCCCCAAGAGACCCAGTACTTC
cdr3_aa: CASSQAGPQETQYF

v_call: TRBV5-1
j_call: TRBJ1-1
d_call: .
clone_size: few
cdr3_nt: TGCGCCAGCAGCCGGAGGGAAGGTGGGAACACTGAAGCTTTCTTT
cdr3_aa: CASSRREGGNTEAFF

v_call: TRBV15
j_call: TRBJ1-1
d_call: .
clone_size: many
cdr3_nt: TGTGCCACCAGCAGAGATAGCTTCCCGGCGAGGAACACTGAAGCTTTCTTT
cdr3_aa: CATSRDSFPARNTEAFF

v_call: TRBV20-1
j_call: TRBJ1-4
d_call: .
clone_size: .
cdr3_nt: TGCAGTGCTCGCCGGGGCACTGCAACTAATGAAAAACTGTTTTTT
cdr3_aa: CSARRGTATNEKLFF

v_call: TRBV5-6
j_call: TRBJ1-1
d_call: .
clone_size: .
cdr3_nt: TGTGCCAGCGTGCAACAGGGAGGGACTGAAGCTTTCTTT
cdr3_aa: CASVQQGGTEAFF

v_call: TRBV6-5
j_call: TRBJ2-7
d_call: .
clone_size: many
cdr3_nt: TGTGCCAGCAGTTACTCCCCTACCAACTACGAGCAGTACTTC
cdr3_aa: CASSYSPTNYEQYF

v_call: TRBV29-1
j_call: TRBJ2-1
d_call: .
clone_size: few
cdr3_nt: TGCAGCGCCGGACAGAGAGGTGAGCAGTTCTTC
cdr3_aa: CSAGQRGEQFF

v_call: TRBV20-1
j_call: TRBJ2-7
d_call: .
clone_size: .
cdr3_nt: TGCAGTGCCGAAACAGGATTTGGCTACGAGCAGTACTTC
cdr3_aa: CSAETGFGYEQYF